A single sample is the source of the 12 T cell receptor beta chains below, sequenced in a study of T cell repertoires in cytomegalovirus infection. In TCRdb, the reads were re-called with MiXCR into one record per CDR3 protein. This sample has about 310,000 distinct CDR3 sequences, with about 8.8% found just once. The sample consisted of PBMCs. The receptors originated from a human donor in good health (CMV status not recorded). Some clones in this sample may be carry-over from other donors' samples.

This clonotype was picked up many times. This chain joins TRBV14 and TRBJ1-1; tentatively, D is TRBD1 (5 bases). The CDR3 consists of 15 residues. Germline lookup yields CDR1 SGHDN and CDR2 FVKESK. Trimming removed 3 bases from V and 0 bases from J, with 11 bases in between. DNA of the CDR3: TGTGCCAGCAGCCACAGTGGGGGATTGAACACTGAAGCTTTCTTT. Protein sequence: CASSHSGGLNTEAFF.

Points on this clonotype: A single base separates this from a much larger clone, so it may be a read error. The chain recombines TRBV3-1 with TRBJ2-7; tentatively, D is TRBD1 (5 bases). Per germline, CDR1 LGHDT and CDR2 YNNKEL (reference sequence). The CDR3 sequence is 12 residues long. V shed 1 base and J shed 5 bases, with 6 bases lying between them. This chain's CDR3 is CASSQVRDEQYF. Here the CDR3 DNA reads TGTGCCAGCAGCCAAGTCAGGGACGAGCAGTACTTC.

At least ten counts were recorded for this clonotype. The chain joins TRBV29-1 to TRBJ2-2, with 7 bases that match TRBD1. This CDR3 spans 16 amino acids. V was clipped by 0 bases and J by 3 bases; unmatched bases: 7. The V gene's germline CDR1 is SQVTM and CDR2 ANQGSEA. CDR3 sequence (DNA): TGCAGCGTTGAAGATCGAGGGGGCATGGACACCGGGGAGCTGTTTTTT. The encoded protein is CSVEDRGGMDTGELFF.

This clonotype was counted at least ten times. The CDR3 DNA follows: TGCGCCAGCAGCCCTGGGGGTTGGTCCTACAATGAGCAGTTCTTC. Amino acid sequence: CASSPGGWSYNEQFF. The chain uses TRBV5-1 and TRBJ2-1; D tentatively fits TRBD1 or TRBD2 (5 bases each). Germline V CDR1 and CDR2: SGHRS, YFSETQ. This CDR3 contains 15 residues. Trimming took off 4 bases at V and 1 base at J, with 12 bases between the two ends.

This clonotype has a count of ten or more. This chain joins TRBV19 and TRBJ2-2, with TRBD2 identical over 7 bases. V lost 5 bases and J lost 2; bases outside the gene matches: 5. Germline V CDR1 and CDR2: LNHDA, SQIVND (reference sequence). The CDR3 is 15 residues long. In nucleotides, the CDR3 is TGTGCCAGTAGTCGACTAGCATTCAACACCGGGGAGCTGTTTTTT. This codes for CASSRLAFNTGELFF.

There are many counts of this clonotype. This CDR3 is CASSYPTTTILETQYF. CDR3 DNA: TGTGCCAGCAGTTACCCTACGACAACGATATTAGAGACCCAGTACTTC. V gene TRBV6-2 or TRBV6-3 combines with J gene TRBJ2-5, with D hard to call. V lost 2 bases and J 4 bases, leaving 17 bases between the germline ends. The CDR3 has 16 residues. CDR1 is MNHEY and CDR2 is SVGEGT in the germline V gene.

A few counts support this clonotype. This chain links TRBV5-1 with TRBJ2-5, with 8 bases fitting TRBD2. With 1 base clipped from V and 4 bases from J, the junction kept 12 bases outside the gene matches. From germline, CDR1 is SGHRS and CDR2 YFSETQ. The CDR3 loop spans 17 amino acids. The DNA of the CDR3 is TGCGCCAGCAGCTTGAAACCGCCCACCGGGGGGGGAGAGACCCAGTACTTC. Translated, it gives CASSLKPPTGGGETQYF.

This clonotype has a count of ten or more. The chain combines TRBV7-8 with TRBJ1-1; D gene uncertain. This CDR3 region has 12 residues. Trimming left V 2 bases short and J 5 bases short, with 6 bases between. Germline V lookup: CDR1 SGHVS, CDR2 FQNEAQ. The CDR3 DNA sequence: TGTGCCAGCAGCTTAACAGCTACTGAAGCTTTCTTT. This gives the protein CASSLTATEAFF.

The chain employs TRBV29-1 and TRBJ1-1, with a tentative D call TRBD1 (6 bases). CDR1 is SQVTM and CDR2 is ANQGSEA in the germline V gene. The CDR3 contains 14 residues. Trimming took 3 bases from V and 0 from J, leaving 11 bases between them. For the CDR3, the DNA is TGCAGCGTTGAGGACAGTACAATGAACACTGAAGCTTTCTTT. Its translation: CSVEDSTMNTEAFF. Full variable domain (missing parts from reference TRBV29-1 and TRBJ1-1): SAVISQKPSRDICQRGTSLTIQCQVDSQVTMMFWYRQQPGQSLTLIATANQGSEATYESGFVIDKFPISRPNLTFSTLTVSNMSPEDSSIYLCSVEDSTMNTEAFFGQGTRLTVV.

The CDR3 sequence: CASSRSGRAEAFF. The CDR3 DNA follows: TGTGCCAGCAGCCGTAGCGGGAGGGCTGAAGCTTTCTTT. The rearrangement joins TRBV14 to TRBJ1-1; D unresolved. The germline V gene encodes CDR1 SGHDN and CDR2 FVKESK. The length of the CDR3 is 13 residues. V was shortened by 4 bases and J by 6 bases, with 12 bases between the two germline ends.

This clonotype appeared many times. The V call is TRBV15, the J call TRBJ2-5, with 13 bases aligning to TRBD2. The germline V gene has CDR1 LNHNV and CDR2 YYDKDF (reference sequence). J was trimmed by 1 base and V by 5 bases; bases with no gene match: 4. The CDR3 totals 16 residues. The CDR3 DNA reads as TGTGCCACCAGCCCCGGGACTAGCGGGGCCCAAGAGACCCAGTACTTC. Encoded protein: CATSPGTSGAQETQYF.

This clonotype was picked up a small number of times. This chain uses TRBV14 with TRBJ1-2; D might be TRBD1 (6 bases). The CDR3 loop spans 15 amino acids. V was trimmed by 4 bases and J by 9 bases, leaving 21 bases between them. The germline V gene encodes CDR1 SGHDN and CDR2 FVKESK. The chain's CDR3 is CASSLGGTGFMRYTF. CDR3 coding DNA: TGTGCCAGCAGCCTAGGGGGAACAGGCTTTATGCGCTACACCTTC.